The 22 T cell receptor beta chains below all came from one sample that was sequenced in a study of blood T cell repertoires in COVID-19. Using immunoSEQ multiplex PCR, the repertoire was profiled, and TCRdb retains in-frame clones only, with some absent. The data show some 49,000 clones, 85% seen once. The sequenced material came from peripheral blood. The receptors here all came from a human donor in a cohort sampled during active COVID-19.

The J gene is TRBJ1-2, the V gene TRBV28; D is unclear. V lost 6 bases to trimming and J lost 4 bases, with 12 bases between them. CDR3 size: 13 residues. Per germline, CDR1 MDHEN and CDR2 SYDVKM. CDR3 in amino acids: CASSPQQLYGYTF. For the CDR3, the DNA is TGTGCCAGCAGCCCCCAACAGCTCTATGGCTACACCTTC.

As DNA, the CDR3 is TGTGCCAGCAGCTTACTCGGCGGGAGGGAGACCCAGTACTTC. Its protein is CASSLLGGRETQYF. The chain couples TRBV5-4 to TRBJ2-5; 8 positions match TRBD2. This CDR3 comprises 14 residues. Trimming removed 2 bases from V and 5 bases from J; junction bases left unmatched: 5. CDR1 SGHNT and CDR2 YYREEE come from the germline V gene (reference sequence).

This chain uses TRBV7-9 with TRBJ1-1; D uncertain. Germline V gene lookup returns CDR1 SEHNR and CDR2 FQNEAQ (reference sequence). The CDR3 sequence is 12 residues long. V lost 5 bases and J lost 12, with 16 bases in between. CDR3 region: CASSPLTPTTFF. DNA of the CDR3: TGTGCCAGCAGCCCCTTGACACCTACAACTTTCTTT.

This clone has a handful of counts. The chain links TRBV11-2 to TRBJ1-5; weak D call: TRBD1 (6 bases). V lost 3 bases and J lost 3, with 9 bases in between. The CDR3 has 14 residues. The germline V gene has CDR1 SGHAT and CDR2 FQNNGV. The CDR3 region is CASSLRTVNQPQHF. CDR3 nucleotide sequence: TGTGCCAGCAGCTTGAGGACAGTCAATCAGCCCCAGCATTTT.

In DNA, the CDR3 is TGTGCCAGCAGTCGCGGAGACGGCACAGATACGCAGTATTTT. Protein product: CASSRGDGTDTQYF. The rearrangement uses TRBV28 and TRBJ2-3; D is uncertain. Germline V lookup: CDR1 MDHEN, CDR2 SYDVKM. The CDR3 has 14 amino acids. V was cut by 5 bases and J by 1 base, with 10 bases left in between.

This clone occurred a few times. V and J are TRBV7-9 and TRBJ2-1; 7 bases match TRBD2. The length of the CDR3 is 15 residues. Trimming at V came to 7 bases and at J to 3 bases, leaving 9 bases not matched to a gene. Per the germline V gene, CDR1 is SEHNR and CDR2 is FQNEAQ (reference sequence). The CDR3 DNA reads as TGTGCCAGCACCACGCTAGCGGAGGGCTACAATGAGCAGTTCTTC. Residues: CASTTLAEGYNEQFF.

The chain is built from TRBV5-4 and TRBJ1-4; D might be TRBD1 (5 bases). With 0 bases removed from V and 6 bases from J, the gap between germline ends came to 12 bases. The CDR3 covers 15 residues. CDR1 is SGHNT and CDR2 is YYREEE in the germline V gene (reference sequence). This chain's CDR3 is CASSLGPQVDEKLFF. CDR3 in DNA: TGTGCCAGCAGCTTGGGGCCACAGGTGGATGAAAAACTGTTTTTT.

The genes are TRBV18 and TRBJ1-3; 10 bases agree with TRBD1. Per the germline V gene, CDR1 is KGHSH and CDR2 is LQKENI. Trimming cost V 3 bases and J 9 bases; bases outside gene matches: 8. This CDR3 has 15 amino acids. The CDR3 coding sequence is TGTGCCAGCTCACCGGGACAGGGGAAAGTAAGCACCATATATTTT. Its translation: CASSPGQGKVSTIYF.

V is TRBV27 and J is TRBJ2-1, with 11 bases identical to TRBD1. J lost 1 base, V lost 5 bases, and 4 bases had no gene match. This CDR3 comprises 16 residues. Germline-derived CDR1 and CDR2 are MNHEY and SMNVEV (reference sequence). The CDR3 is CASSRRDRGSYNEQFF. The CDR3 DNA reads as TGTGCCAGCAGTCGGCGGGACAGGGGGTCCTACAATGAGCAGTTCTTC.

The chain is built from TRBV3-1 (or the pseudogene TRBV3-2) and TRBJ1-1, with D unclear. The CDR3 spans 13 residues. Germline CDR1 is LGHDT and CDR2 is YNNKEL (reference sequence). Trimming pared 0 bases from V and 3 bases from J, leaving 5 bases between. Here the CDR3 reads CASSQDLDTEAFF. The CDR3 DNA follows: TGTGCCAGCAGCCAAGATCTAGACACTGAAGCTTTCTTT.

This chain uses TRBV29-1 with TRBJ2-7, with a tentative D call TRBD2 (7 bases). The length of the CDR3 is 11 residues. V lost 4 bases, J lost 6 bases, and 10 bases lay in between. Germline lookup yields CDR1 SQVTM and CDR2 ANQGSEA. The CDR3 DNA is TGCAGCGTTGGGGGGGGGCGCGAGCAGTACTTC. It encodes CSVGGGREQYF.

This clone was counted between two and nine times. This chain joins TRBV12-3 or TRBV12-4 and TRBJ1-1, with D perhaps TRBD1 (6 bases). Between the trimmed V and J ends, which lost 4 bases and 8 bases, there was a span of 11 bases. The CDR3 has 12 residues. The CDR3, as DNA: TGTGCCAGCAGTTATTCAGGGGCGGAAGCTTTCTTT. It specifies CASSYSGAEAFF.

As DNA, the CDR3 is TGTGCCAGCAGCAAATCGACGGTCACTAGCCGCTACGAGCAGTACTTC. This sequence encodes CASSKSTVTSRYEQYF. The genes are TRBV21-1 and TRBJ2-7; the table's D call, TRBD2, was not checked against the DNA. TRBV21-1 is a pseudogene segment. This CDR3 has 16 residues.

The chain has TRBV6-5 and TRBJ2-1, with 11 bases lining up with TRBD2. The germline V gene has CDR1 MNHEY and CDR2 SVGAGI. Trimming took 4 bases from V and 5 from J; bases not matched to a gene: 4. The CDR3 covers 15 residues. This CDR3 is CASSLAGGLHNEQFF. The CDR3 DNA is TGTGCCAGCAGTTTAGCGGGAGGGCTTCACAATGAGCAGTTCTTC.

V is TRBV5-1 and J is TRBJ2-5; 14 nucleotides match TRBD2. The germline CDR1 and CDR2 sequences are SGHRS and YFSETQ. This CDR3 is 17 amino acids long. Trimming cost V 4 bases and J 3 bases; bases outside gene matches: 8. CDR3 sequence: CASSTGLAGVAEETQYF. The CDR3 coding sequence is TGCGCCAGCAGCACGGGACTAGCGGGAGTTGCGGAAGAGACCCAGTACTTC.

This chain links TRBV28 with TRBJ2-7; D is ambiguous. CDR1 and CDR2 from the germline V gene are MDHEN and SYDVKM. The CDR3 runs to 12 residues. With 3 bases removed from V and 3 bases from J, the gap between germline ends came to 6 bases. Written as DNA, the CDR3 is TGTGCCAGCAGTTTCGGTAACTACGAGCAGTACTTC. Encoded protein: CASSFGNYEQYF. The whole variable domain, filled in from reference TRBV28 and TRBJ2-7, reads DVKVTQSSRYLVKRTGEKVFLECVQDMDHENMFWYRQDPGLGLRLIYFSYDVKMKEKGDIPEGYSVSREKKERFSLILESASTNQTSMYLCASSFGNYEQYFGPGTRLTVT.

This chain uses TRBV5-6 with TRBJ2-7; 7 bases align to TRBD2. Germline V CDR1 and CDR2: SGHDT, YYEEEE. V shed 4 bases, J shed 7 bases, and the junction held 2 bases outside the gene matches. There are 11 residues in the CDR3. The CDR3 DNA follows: TGTGCCAGCAGCAGGCGGGGGGAGCAGTACTTC. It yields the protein CASSRRGEQYF.

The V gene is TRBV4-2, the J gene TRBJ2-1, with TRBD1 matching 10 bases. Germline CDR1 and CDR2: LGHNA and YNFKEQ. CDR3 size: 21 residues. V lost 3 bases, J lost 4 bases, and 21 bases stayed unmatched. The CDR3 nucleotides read TGTGCCAGCAGCCAGGGGGGCTTGGGACAGGGGACCCCCAAAAGGTACAATGAGCAGTTCTTC. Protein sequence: CASSQGGLGQGTPKRYNEQFF.

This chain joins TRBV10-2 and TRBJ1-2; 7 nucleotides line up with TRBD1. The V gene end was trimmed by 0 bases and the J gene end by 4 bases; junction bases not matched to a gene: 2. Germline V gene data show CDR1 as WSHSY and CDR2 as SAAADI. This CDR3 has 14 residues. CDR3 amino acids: CASSESTGPYGYTF. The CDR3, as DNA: TGCGCCAGCAGTGAGTCGACAGGGCCCTATGGCTACACCTTC.

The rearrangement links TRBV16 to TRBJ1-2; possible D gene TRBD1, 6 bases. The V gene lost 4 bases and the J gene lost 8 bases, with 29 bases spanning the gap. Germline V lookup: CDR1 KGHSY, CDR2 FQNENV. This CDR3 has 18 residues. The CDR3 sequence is CASSPRLGLGQKRGGYTF. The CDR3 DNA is TGTGCCAGCAGCCCTAGACTTGGACTAGGTCAGAAGAGGGGGGGCTACACCTTC.

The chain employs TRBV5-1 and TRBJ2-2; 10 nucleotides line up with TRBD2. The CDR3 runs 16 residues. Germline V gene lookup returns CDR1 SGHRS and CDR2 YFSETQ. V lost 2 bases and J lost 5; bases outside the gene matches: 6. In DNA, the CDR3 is TGCGCCAGCAGCTTATCTAGCGGGAGACATACCGGGGAGCTGTTTTTT. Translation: CASSLSSGRHTGELFF.

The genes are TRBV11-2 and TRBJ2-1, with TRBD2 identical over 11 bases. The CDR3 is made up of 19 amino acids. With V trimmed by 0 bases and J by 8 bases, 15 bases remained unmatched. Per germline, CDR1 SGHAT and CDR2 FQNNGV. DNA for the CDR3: TGTGCCAGCAGCTTAGATAGCTTCCTAGCGGGAGGCGGGGGGGATGAGCAGTTCTTC. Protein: CASSLDSFLAGGGGDEQFF.